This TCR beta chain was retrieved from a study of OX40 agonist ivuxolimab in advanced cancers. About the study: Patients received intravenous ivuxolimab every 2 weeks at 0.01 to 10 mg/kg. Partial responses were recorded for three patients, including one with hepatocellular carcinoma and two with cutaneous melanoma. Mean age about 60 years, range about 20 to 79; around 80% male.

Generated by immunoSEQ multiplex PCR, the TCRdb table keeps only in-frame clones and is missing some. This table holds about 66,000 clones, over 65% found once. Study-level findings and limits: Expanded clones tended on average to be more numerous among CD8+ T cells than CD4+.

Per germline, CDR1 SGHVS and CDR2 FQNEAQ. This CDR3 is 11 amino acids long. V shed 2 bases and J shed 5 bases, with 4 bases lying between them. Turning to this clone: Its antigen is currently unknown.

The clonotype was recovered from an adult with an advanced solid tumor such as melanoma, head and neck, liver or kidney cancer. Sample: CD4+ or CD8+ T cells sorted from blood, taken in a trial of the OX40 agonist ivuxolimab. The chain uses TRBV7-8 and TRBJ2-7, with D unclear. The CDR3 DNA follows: TGTGCCAGCAGCTTAATTAACGAGCAGTACTTC. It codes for CASSLINEQYF. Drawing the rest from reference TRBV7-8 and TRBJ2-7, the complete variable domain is GAGVSQSPRYKVAKRGQDVALRCDPISGHVSLFWYQQALGQGPEFLTYFQNEAQLDKSGLPSDRFFAERPEGSVSTLKIQRTQQEDSAVYLCASSLINEQYFGPGTRLTVT.